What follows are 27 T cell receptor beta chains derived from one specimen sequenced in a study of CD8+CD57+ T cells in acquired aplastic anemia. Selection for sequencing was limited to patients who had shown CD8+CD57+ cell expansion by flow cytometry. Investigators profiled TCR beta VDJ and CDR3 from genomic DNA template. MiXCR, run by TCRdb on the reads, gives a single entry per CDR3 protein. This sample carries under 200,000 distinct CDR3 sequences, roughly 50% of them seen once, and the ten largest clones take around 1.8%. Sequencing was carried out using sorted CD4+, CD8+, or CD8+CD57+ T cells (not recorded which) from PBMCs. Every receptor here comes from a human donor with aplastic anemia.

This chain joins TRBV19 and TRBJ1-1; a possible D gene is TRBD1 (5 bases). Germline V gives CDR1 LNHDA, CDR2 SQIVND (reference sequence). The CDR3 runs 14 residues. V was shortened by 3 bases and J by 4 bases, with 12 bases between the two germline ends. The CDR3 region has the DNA TGTGCCAGTAGTATCAGGGAGGGAATCACTGAAGCTTTCTTT. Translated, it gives CASSIREGITEAFF. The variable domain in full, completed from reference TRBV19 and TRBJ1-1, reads DGGITQSPKYLFRKEGQNVTLSCEQNLNHDAMYWYRQDPGQGLRLIYYSQIVNDFQKGDIAEGYSVSREKKESFPLTVTSAQKNPTAFYLCASSIREGITEAFFGQGTRLTVV.

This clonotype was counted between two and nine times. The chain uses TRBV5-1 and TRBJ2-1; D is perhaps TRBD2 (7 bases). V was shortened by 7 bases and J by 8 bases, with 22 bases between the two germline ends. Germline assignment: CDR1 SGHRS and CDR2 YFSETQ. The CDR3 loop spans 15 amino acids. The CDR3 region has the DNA TGCGCCAGCTCCCCTATTGGGGGGGCAGGGGATGAGCAGTTCTTC. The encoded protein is CASSPIGGAGDEQFF.

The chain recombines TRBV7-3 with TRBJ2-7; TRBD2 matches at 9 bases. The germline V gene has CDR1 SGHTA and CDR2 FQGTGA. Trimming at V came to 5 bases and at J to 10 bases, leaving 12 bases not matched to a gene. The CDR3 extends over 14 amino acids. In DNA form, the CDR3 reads TGTGCCAGCAGCCCAGCGGGACTAGCAAGCGAACAGTACTTC. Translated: CASSPAGLASEQYF.

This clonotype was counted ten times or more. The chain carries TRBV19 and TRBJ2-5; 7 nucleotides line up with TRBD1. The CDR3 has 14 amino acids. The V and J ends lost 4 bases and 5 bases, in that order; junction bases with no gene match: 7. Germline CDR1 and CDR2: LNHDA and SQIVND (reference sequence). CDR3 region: CASSKGAPEETQYF. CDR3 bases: TGTGCCAGTAGTAAGGGGGCGCCGGAGGAGACCCAGTACTTC.

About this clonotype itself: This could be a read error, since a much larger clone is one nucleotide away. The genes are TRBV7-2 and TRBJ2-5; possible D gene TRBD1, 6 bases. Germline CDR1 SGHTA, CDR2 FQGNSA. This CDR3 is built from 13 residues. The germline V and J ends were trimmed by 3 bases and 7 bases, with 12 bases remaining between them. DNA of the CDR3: TGTGCCAGCAGCTTTCAGGGGTCCGGGACCCAGTACTTC. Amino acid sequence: CASSFQGSGTQYF.

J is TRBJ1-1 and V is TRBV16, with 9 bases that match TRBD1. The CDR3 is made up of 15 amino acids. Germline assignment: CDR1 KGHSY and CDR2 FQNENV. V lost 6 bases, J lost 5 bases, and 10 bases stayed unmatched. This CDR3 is CASSRAGQGKTEAFF. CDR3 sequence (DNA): TGTGCCAGCAGTAGGGCGGGACAGGGAAAAACTGAAGCTTTCTTT.

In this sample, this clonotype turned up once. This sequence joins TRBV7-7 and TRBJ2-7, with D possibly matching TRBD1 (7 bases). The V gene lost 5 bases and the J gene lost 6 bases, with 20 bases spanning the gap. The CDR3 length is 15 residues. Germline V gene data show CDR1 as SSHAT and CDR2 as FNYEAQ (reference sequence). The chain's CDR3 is CASSVGTDTGGEQYF. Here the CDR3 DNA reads TGTGCCAGCAGCGTCGGGACAGACACCGGGGGCGAGCAGTACTTC.

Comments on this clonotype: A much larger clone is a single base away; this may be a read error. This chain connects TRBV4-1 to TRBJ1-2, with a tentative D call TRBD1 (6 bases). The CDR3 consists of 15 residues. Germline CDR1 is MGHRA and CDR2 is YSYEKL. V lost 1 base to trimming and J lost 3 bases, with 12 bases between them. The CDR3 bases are TGCGCCAGCAGCCAAGGAGCAGGGGACTACTATGGCTACACCTTC. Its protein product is CASSQGAGDYYGYTF.

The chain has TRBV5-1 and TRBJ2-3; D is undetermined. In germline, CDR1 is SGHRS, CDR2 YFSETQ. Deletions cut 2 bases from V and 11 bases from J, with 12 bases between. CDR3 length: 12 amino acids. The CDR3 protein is CASSFVGYEQYF. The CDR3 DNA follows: TGCGCCAGCAGCTTTGTGGGGTACGAGCAGTATTTT.

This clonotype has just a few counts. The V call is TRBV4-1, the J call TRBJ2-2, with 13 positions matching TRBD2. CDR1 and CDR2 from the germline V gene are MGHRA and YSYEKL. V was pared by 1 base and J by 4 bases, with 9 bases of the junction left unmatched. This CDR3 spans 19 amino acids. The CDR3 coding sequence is TGCGCCAGCAGCCAAGTAGTACTAGCGGGGGGGCTTGGCACCGGGGAGCTGTTTTTT. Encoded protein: CASSQVVLAGGLGTGELFF.

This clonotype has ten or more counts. In DNA form, the CDR3 reads TGTGCCAGCAGCTTAGCGCGACGCGGGGCCTACGAGCAGTACTTC. It encodes CASSLARRGAYEQYF. V is TRBV7-2 and J is TRBJ2-7; D is possibly TRBD2 (6 bases). The V end lost 0 bases, the J end lost 2 bases, and 11 bases lay between the germline ends. The CDR3 is made up of 15 amino acids. CDR1 is SGHTA and CDR2 is FQGNSA in the germline V gene.

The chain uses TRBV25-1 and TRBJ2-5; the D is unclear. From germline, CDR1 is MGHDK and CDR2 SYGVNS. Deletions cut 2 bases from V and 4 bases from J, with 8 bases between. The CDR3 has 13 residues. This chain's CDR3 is CASSEKKRETQYF. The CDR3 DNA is TGTGCCAGCAGTGAAAAAAAGCGAGAGACCCAGTACTTC.

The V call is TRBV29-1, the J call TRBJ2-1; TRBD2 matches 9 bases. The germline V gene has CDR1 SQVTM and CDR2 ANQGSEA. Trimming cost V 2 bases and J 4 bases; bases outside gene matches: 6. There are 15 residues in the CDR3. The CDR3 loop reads CSVERGSGGYNEQFF. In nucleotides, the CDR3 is TGCAGCGTTGAAAGGGGTAGCGGGGGTTACAATGAGCAGTTCTTC.

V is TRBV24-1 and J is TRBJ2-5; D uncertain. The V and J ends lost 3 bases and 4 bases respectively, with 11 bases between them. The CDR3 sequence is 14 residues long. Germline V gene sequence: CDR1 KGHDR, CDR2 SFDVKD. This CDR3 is CATSDRAGSETQYF. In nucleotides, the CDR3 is TGTGCCACCAGTGATAGAGCCGGGTCAGAGACCCAGTACTTC.

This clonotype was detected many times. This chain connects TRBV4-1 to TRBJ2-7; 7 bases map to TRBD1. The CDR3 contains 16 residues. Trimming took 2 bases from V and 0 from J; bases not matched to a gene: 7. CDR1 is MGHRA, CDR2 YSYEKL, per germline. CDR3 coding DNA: TGCGCCAGCAGCCAACCTGGACAGGCGAACTCCTACGAGCAGTACTTC. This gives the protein CASSQPGQANSYEQYF.

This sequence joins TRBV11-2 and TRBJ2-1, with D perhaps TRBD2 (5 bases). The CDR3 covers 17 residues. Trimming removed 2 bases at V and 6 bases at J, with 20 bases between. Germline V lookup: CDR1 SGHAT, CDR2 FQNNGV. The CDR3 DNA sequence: TGTGCCAGCAGCTTATATGGGTGGGCGGAGGAGATCAATGAGCAGTTCTTC. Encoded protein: CASSLYGWAEEINEQFF.

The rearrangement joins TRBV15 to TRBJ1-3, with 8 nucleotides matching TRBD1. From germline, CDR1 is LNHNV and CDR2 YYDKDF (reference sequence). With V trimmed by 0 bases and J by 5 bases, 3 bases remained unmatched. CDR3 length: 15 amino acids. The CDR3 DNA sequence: TGTGCCACCAGCAGAGATCGACAGGGGAGAAACACCATATATTTT. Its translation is CATSRDRQGRNTIYF.

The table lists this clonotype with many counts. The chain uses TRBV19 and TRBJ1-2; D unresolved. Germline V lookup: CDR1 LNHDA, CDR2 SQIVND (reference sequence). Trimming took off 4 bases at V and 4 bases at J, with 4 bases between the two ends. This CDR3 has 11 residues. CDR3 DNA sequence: TGTGCCAGTAGTACGTCCTATGGCTACACCTTC. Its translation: CASSTSYGYTF. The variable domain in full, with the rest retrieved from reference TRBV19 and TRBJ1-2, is DGGITQSPKYLFRKEGQNVTLSCEQNLNHDAMYWYRQDPGQGLRLIYYSQIVNDFQKGDIAEGYSVSREKKESFPLTVTSAQKNPTAFYLCASSTSYGYTFGSGTRLTVV.

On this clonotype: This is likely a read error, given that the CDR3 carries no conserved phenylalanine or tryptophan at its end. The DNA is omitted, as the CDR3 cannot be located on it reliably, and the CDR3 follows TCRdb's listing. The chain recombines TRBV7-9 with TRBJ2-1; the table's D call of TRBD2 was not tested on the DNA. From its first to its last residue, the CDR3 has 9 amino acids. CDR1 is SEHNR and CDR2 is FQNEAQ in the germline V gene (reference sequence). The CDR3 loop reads CASSRIGLA.

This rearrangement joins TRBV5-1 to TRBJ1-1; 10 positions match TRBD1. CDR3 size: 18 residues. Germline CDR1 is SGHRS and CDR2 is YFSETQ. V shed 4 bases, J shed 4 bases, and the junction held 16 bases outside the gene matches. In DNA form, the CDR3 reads TGCGCCAGCAGCGCCTACCGACAGGGGGCTAAGCCGATCACTGAAGCTTTCTTT. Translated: CASSAYRQGAKPITEAFF.

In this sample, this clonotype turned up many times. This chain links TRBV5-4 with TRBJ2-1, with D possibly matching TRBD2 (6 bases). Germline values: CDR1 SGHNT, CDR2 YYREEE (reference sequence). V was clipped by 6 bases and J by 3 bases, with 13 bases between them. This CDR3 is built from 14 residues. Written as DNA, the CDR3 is TGTGCCAGCACGGGCGGGGCGGGCTACAATGAGCAGTTCTTC. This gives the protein CASTGGAGYNEQFF.

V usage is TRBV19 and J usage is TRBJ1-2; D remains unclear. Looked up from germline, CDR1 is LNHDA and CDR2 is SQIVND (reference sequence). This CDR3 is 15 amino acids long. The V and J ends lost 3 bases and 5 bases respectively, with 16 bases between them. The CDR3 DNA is TGTGCCAGTAGTATGCCGGCAGCATCTACATATGGCTACACCTTC. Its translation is CASSMPAASTYGYTF. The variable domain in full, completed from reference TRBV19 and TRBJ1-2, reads DGGITQSPKYLFRKEGQNVTLSCEQNLNHDAMYWYRQDPGQGLRLIYYSQIVNDFQKGDIAEGYSVSREKKESFPLTVTSAQKNPTAFYLCASSMPAASTYGYTFGSGTRLTVV.

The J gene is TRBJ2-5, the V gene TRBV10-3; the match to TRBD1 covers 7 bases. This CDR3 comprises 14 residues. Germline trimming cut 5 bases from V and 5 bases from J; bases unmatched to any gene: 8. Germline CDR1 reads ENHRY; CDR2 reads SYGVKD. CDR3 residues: CAISPQGEAETQYF. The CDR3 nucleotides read TGTGCCATCAGTCCCCAGGGGGAAGCGGAGACCCAGTACTTC.

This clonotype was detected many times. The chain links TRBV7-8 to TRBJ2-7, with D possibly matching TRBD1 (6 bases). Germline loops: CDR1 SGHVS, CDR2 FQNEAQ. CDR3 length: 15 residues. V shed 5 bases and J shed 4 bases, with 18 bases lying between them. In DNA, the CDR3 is TGTGCCAGCAGCGTCGCCCGGACAGCTGGTTACGAGCAGTACTTC. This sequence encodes CASSVARTAGYEQYF.

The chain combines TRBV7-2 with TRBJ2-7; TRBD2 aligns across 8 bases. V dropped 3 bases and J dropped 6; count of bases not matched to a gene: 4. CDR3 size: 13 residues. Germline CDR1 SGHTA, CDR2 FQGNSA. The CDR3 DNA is TGTGCCAGCAGCTTCCCGGGAGGGGGCGAGCAGTACTTC. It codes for CASSFPGGGEQYF. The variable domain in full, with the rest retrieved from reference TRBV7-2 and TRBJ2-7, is GAGVSQSPSNKVTEKGKDVELRCDPISGHTALYWYRQSLGQGLEFLIYFQGNSAPDKSGLPSDRFSAERTGGSVSTLTIQRTQQEDSAVYLCASSFPGGGEQYFGPGTRLTVT.

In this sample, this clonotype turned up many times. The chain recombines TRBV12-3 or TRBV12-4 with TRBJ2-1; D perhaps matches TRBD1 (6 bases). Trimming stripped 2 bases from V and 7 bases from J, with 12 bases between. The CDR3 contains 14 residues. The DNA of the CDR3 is TGTGCCAGCAGTTTATGGGGCCAGGGGAATGAGCAGTTCTTC. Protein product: CASSLWGQGNEQFF.

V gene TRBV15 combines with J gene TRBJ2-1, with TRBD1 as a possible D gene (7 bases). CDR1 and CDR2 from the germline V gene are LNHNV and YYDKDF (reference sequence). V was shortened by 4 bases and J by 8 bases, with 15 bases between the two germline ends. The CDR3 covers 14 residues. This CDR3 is CATSIRGAIDEQFF. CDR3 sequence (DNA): TGTGCCACCAGCATCAGGGGGGCCATTGATGAGCAGTTCTTC.